The entry below gives a single T cell receptor beta chain sequence along with its context. It was during active infection that Seattle patients were enrolled and then longitudinally followed. The method was immunoSEQ multiplex PCR; TCRdb's version includes in-frame clones alone and lacks a portion of them. The table has a few hundred thousand clones, roughly nine tenths seen once. This record belongs to a study of blood T cell repertoires in COVID-19. Germline values: CDR1 LGHNA, CDR2 YNFKEQ. This CDR3 is 15 amino acids long. Losses at the gene ends were 0 bases for V and 3 bases for J; bases not matched to a gene: 5.

This receptor was obtained from a woman aged 30 to 39 with COVID-19, enrolled during active disease. Source material: peripheral blood. V usage is TRBV4-2 and J usage is TRBJ2-7; 7 bases align to TRBD2. CDR3 DNA: TGTGCCAGCAGCCAAGATAAGGGCGGGGGCTACGAGCAGTACTTC. It encodes CASSQDKGGGYEQYF.